This T cell receptor (beta chain) was sequenced during a study of spatial heterogeneity in lung cancer. Whole-study results and caveats: Estimates put coverage of tumor T cells around 7% for alpha and 13% for beta chains. Counts of expanded alpha and beta TCRs within tumors tracked the tumor nonsynonymous mutation count.

Each CDR3 protein gets one entry after TCRdb re-called the 5' RACE reads with MiXCR. This table has thousands of distinct CDR3 sequences, less than 40% appearing once. In regard to this clonotype: The antigen is not known.

V dropped 7 bases and J dropped 4; count of bases not matched to a gene: 2. Germline V gives CDR1 SEHNR, CDR2 FQNEAQ (reference sequence). The CDR3 contains 12 residues. Documented time point: sample taken at primary tumor resection. Specimen: lung tumor tissue, collected at surgery. This sequence joins TRBV7-9 and TRBJ1-2, with 8 bases aligning to TRBD1. The TCR was taken from a male donor with early-stage non-small cell lung cancer. Written as DNA, the CDR3 is TGTGCCAGCACTACAGGGGGCTATGGCTACACCTTC. Residues: CASTTGGYGYTF.